This TCR beta chain was sequenced in a study of immune evolution from preneoplasia to lung adenocarcinoma. General study points: From normal lung to invasive adenocarcinoma, top clone frequencies appeared to decrease.

In the case of this clone: Its antigen is unidentified.

This CDR3 spans 15 amino acids. Some clones are missing from TCRdb's copy, which holds only in-frame ones; the method was immunoSEQ multiplex PCR. The data hold 25,000 or so clones, with 65% to 75% observed a single time. The sequencing sample was made of FFPE invasive lung adenocarcinoma tissue. The J gene is TRBJ2-2, the V gene TRBV21-1; the D call in the table, TRBD1, was not verified against the DNA. TRBV21-1 is listed as a pseudogene. The clonotype comes from a person in their 60s with invasive lung adenocarcinoma. Some clones in this sample may be carry-over from other donors' samples. The CDR3 reads CASSAQGAQDGELFF. In DNA, the CDR3 is TGTGCCAGCAGCGCCCAGGGGGCGCAAGACGGGGAGCTGTTTTTT.